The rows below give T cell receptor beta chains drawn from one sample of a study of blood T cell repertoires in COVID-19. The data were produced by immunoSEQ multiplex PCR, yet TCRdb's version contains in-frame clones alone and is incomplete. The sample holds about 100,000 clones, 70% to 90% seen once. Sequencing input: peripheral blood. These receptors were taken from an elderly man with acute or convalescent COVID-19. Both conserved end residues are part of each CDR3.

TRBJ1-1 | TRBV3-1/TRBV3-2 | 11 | CASSQGQGAFF
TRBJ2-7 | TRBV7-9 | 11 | CASSPGWEQYF
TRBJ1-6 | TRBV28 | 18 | CASSPNRGLSSYNSPLHF
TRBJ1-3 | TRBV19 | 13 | CASDGGPGNTIYF
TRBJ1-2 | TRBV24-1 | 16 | CATSNPRDRGNYGYTF
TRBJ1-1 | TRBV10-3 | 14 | CAITSKGVNTEAFF
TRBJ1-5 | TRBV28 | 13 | CASRTGVIQPQHF
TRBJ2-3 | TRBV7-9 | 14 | CASSSGGGTDTQYF
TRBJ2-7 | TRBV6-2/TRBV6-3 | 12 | CASSAVTYEQYF
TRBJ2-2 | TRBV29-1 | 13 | CSVSRVYTGELFF
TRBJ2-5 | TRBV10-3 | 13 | CAISVSSAETQYF